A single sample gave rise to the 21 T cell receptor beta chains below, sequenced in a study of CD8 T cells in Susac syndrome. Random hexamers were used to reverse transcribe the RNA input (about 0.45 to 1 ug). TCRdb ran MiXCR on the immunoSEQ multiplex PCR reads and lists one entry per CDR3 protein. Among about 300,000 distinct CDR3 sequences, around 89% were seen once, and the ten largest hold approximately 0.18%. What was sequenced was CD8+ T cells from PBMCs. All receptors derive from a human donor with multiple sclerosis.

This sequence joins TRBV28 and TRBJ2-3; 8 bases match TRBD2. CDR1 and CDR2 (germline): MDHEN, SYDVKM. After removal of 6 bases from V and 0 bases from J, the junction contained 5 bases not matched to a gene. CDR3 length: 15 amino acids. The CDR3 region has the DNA TGTGCCAGCAGGCCGGGACTAGTCAGCACAGATACGCAGTATTTT. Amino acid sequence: CASRPGLVSTDTQYF.

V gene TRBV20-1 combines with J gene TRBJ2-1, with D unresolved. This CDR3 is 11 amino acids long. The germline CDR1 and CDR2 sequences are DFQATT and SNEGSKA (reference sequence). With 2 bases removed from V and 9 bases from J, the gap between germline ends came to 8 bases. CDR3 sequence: CSARYVAEQFF. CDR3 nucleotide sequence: TGCAGTGCTAGATATGTCGCTGAGCAGTTCTTC.

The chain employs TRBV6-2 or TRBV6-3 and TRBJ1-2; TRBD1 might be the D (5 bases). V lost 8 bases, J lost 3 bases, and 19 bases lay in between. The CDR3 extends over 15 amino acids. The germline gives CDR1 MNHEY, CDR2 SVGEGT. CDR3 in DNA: TGTGCCAGCCGCAGGGTATCAATCGCGGACTATGGCTACACCTTC. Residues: CASRRVSIADYGYTF.

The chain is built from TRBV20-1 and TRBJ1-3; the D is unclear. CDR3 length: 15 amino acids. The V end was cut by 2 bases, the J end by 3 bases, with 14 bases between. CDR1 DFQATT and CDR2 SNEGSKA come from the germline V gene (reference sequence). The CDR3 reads CSARPTVSIGNTIYF. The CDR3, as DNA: TGCAGTGCTAGACCTACAGTGTCGATTGGAAACACCATATATTTT.

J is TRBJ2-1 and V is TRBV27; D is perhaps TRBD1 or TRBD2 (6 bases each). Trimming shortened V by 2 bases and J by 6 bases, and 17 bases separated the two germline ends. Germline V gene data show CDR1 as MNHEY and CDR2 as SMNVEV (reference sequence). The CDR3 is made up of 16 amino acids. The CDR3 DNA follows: TGTGCCAGCAGTTTAGCGAGGGGGGACGCGCCCAATGAGCAGTTCTTC. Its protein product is CASSLARGDAPNEQFF.

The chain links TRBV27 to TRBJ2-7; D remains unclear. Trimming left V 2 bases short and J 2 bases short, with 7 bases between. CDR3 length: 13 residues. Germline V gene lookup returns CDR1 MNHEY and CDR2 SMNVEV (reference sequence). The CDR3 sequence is CASSLAVAYEQYF. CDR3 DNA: TGTGCCAGCAGTTTAGCGGTAGCCTACGAGCAGTACTTC.

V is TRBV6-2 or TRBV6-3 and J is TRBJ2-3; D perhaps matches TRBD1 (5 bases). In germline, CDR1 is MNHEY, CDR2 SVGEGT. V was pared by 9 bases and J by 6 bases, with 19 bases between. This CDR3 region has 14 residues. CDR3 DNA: TGTGCCAGTAACCAGGGCTCTCTGCGGGATACGCAGTATTTT. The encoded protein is CASNQGSLRDTQYF.

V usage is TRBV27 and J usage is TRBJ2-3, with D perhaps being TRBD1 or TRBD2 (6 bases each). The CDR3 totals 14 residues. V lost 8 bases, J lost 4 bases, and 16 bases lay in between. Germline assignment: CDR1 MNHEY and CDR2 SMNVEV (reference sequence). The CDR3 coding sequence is TGTGCCAGCTCATCGGGGGCAGGGCCAGATACGCAGTATTTT. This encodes CASSSGAGPDTQYF.

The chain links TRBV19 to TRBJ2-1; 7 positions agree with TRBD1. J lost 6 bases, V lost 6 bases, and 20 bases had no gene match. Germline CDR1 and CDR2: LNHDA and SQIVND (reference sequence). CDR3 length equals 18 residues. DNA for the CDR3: TGTGCCAGTAGCTTTAGGGGGTCGACAGGGTTATCAGGCAATGAGCAGTTCTTC. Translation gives CASSFRGSTGLSGNEQFF.

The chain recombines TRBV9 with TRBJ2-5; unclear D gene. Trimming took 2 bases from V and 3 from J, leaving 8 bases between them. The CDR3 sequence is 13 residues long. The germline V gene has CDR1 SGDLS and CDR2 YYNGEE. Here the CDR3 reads CASSVGSEETQYF. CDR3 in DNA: TGTGCCAGCAGCGTTGGCTCAGAAGAGACCCAGTACTTC.

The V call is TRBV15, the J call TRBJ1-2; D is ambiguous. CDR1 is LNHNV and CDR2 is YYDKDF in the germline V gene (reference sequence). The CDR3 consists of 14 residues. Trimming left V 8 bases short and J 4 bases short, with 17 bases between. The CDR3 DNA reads TGTGCCACCTTCGGGGTGGCAGTAGTCTATGGCTACACCTTC. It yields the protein CATFGVAVVYGYTF.

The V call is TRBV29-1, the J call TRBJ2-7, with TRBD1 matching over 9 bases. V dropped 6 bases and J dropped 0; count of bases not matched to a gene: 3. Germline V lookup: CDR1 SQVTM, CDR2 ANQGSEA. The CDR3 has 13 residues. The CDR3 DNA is TGCAGCGTCACGACAGGGGGCTCCTACGAGCAGTACTTC. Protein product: CSVTTGGSYEQYF.

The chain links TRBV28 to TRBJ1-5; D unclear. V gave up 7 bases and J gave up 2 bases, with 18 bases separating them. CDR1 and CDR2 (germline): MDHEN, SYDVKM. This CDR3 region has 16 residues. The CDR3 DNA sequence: TGTGCCAGCACCTTAGGCCGTACGGGCGGCAATCAGCCCCAGCATTTT. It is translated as CASTLGRTGGNQPQHF.

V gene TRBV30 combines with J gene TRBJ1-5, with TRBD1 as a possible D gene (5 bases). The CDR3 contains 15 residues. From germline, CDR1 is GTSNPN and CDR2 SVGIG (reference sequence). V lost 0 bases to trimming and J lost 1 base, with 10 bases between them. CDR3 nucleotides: TGTGCCTGGAGTGTGGGGCACTCGAGCAATCAGCCCCAGCATTTT. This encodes CAWSVGHSSNQPQHF.

The CDR3 loop reads CAISEWGNSGNTIYF. The CDR3 DNA sequence: TGTGCCATCAGTGAATGGGGGAACTCTGGAAACACCATATATTTT. The chain combines TRBV10-3 with TRBJ1-3; D might be TRBD1 (5 bases). Germline CDR1 and CDR2: ENHRY and SYGVKD. Trimming shortened V by 3 bases and J by 0 bases, and 9 bases separated the two germline ends. The CDR3 is made up of 15 amino acids.

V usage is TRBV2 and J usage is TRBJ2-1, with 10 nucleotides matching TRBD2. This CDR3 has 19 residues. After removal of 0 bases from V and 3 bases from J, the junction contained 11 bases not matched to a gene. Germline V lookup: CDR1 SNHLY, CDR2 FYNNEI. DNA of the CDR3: TGTGCCAGCAGTGAAGCGCGGGCTAGCGGGGGCCCATTCTACAATGAGCAGTTCTTC. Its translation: CASSEARASGGPFYNEQFF.

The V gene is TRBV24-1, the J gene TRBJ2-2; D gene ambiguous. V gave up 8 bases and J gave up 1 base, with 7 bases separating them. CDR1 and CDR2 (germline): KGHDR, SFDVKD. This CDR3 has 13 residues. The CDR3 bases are TGTGCCACCATGCAGGTGAACACCGGGGAGCTGTTTTTT. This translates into CATMQVNTGELFF.

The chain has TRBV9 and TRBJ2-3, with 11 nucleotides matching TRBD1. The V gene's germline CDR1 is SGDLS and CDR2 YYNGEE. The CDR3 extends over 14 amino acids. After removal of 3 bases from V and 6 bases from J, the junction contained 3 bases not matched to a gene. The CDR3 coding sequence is TGTGCCAGCAGCGGGACAGGGGGCAGGGATACGCAGTATTTT. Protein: CASSGTGGRDTQYF.

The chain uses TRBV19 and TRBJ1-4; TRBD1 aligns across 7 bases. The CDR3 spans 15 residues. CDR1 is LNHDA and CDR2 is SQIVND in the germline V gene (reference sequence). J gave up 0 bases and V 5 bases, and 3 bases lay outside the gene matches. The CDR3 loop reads CASSAGTATNEKLFF. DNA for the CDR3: TGTGCCAGTAGTGCCGGGACAGCAACTAATGAAAAACTGTTTTTT.

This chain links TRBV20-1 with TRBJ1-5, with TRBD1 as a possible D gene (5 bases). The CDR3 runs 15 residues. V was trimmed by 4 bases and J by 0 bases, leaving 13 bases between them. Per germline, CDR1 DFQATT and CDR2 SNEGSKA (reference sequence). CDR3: CSATLTGGSNQPQHF. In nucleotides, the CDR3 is TGCAGTGCTACCCTCACGGGGGGTAGCAATCAGCCCCAGCATTTT.

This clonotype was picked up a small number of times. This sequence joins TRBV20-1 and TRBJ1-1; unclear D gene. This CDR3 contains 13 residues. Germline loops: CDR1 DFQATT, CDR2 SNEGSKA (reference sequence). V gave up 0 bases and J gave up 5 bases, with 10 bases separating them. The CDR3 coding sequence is TGCAGTGCTAGAGATCCTCGGGTTACTGAAGCTTTCTTT. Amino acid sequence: CSARDPRVTEAFF.